This T cell receptor beta chain was captured by sequencing in a study of T-cell reconstitution after alpha-beta-depleted transplantation in children. This clonotype has a handful of counts. Its specificity is not known. Trimming took 7 bases from V and 5 from J; bases not matched to a gene: 4. Germline values: CDR1 MDHEN, CDR2 SYDVKM. The CDR3 length is 13 residues. Study-wide points: In patients about two months after transplant, alpha-beta T cells reportedly arose from several hundred expanded graft clones.

A TCRbeta library incorporating unique molecular identifiers was prepared. In TCRdb, the PCR reads were re-called with MiXCR into one record per CDR3 protein. This table holds about 600,000 distinct CDR3 sequences, 10% to 15% found once. This chain links TRBV28 with TRBJ1-5, with TRBD1 identical over 8 bases. The source was PBMCs, mostly from graft donor cells, collected 360 days after TCRalphabeta/CD19-depleted stem cell transplant. This TCR came from a male patient aged 10 to 17 who had a stem cell transplant for acute myeloid leukemia, so the T cells may come from the graft donor. In DNA form, the CDR3 reads TGTGCCAGCATGACAGGGGTAGATCAGCCCCAGCATTTT. This encodes CASMTGVDQPQHF.